The T cell receptor beta chain described here comes from a study of T cells after yellow fever vaccination. The study's findings and limits: Most clones from primary vaccination were detected again post-booster (approximately 96% CD4, 70% to 90% CD8). By day 5 rather than day 15, the secondary response had peaked, though it was weaker.

As to this clonotype: Antigen: not known.

This CDR3 has 13 amino acids. V was clipped by 9 bases and J by 3 bases, with 14 bases between them. Using its own MiXCR run on the 5' RACE reads, TCRdb lists one record per CDR3 protein. Of some 340,000 distinct CDR3 sequences listed, over 8.5% are singletons. This TCR was sampled from a man between 18 and 29 years old who received the YFV17D yellow fever vaccine. The chain carries TRBV12-3 or TRBV12-4 and TRBJ1-1, with D perhaps TRBD1 (6 bases). The sample consisted of CD4+ T cells sorted from PBMCs, taken 45 days after the yellow fever booster vaccination. In nucleotides, the CDR3 is TGTGCCAGTTCAACGGGACATTACACTGAAGCTTTCTTT. Amino acid sequence: CASSTGHYTEAFF.